This T cell receptor (beta chain) comes out of a study of shared clonotypes between healthy human individuals. The CDR3 is made up of 14 amino acids. V lost 0 bases and J lost 9, with 13 bases in between. Germline V gene sequence: CDR1 SGHKS, CDR2 YYEKEE (reference sequence). This clone was detected once. Its target is not known. Sequencing was performed with immunoSEQ multiplex PCR; in TCRdb, only in-frame clones are kept and a portion is missing. The sample lists some 1,600,000 clones, 95% to 99% occurring once. Study outcomes and limitations: Compared with memory subsets, naive subsets generally had larger estimated richness. The study sampled only blood, and tissue repertoires likely differ. Of the naive CD4 clonotypes, roughly 5.2% were shared across several donors.

The sequenced sample consisted of naive CD4+ T cells sorted from blood. Subset indicated: CD45RA+ positively selected. The clonotype comes from a man aged 25 to 40 in good health. The V gene is TRBV5-5, the J gene TRBJ1-5; no reliable D call. This CDR3 is CASSLDGPRGPQHF. The CDR3 nucleotides are TGTGCCAGCAGCTTGGATGGGCCCCGGGGGCCCCAGCATTTT.